A selection of T cell receptor beta chains follows, all from one sample in a study of response to subunit inactivated influenza vaccine. MiXCR was run by TCRdb on the RT-PCR reads, yielding one entry per CDR3 protein. The data hold some 500,000 distinct CDR3 sequences, with over 25% observed a single time. The sample here was CD4+ T cells sorted from PBMCs, taken about 5 days after vaccination. Every receptor here comes from a man in his forties or fifties who received an inactivated influenza vaccine. The CDR3 runs from the conserved cysteine through the conserved F or W. The D gene is left open where the match is weak. Some rows have no size entry. The others give once, few or many, or a class for an expanded clone.

clone_size: NA; d_call: NA; j_call: TRBJ1-1; v_call: TRBV20-1; cdr3_nt: TGCAGTGCTAGAGATAATACAGCATCGAACACTGAAGCTTTCTTT; cdr3_aa: CSARDNTASNTEAFF
clone_size: few; d_call: NA; j_call: TRBJ2-2; v_call: TRBV27; cdr3_nt: TGTGCCAGCAGTTTCCAGAACACCGGGGAGCTGTTTTTT; cdr3_aa: CASSFQNTGELFF
clone_size: NA; d_call: TRBD2; j_call: TRBJ2-1; v_call: TRBV20-1; cdr3_nt: TGCAGTGCTCGCCAACTAGCGGGAGTAACCAATGAGCAGTTCTTC; cdr3_aa: CSARQLAGVTNEQFF
clone_size: NA; d_call: TRBD2; j_call: TRBJ2-2; v_call: TRBV3-1; cdr3_nt: TGTGCCAGCAGCCAAGAGGGACTACACGCGAACACCGGGGAGCTGTTTTTT; cdr3_aa: CASSQEGLHANTGELFF
clone_size: few; d_call: NA; j_call: TRBJ2-6; v_call: TRBV11-1; cdr3_nt: TGTGCCAGCACTCCAACGACAACGGGACAACTATCTGGGGCCAACGTCCTGACTTTC; cdr3_aa: CASTPTTTGQLSGANVLTF
clone_size: few; d_call: TRBD2; j_call: TRBJ2-3; v_call: TRBV12-3/TRBV12-4; cdr3_nt: TGTGCCAGCAGTTCGACTAGCGGGGGGCGAGATACGCAGTATTTT; cdr3_aa: CASSSTSGGRDTQYF
clone_size: NA; d_call: NA; j_call: TRBJ2-1; v_call: TRBV20-1; cdr3_nt: TGCAGTGCTAGTGTCCCTTTCGGGGTCAATGAGCAGTTCTTC; cdr3_aa: CSASVPFGVNEQFF
clone_size: few; d_call: TRBD1; j_call: TRBJ2-3; v_call: TRBV28; cdr3_nt: TGTGCCAGCAGTTTTCCTACCGGGACAGGGGGCGGCGCGGATACGCAGTATTTT; cdr3_aa: CASSFPTGTGGGADTQYF
clone_size: few; d_call: TRBD1; j_call: TRBJ1-2; v_call: TRBV25-1; cdr3_nt: TGTGCCAGCAGTCCCCGACAGGGGACCCTTAACTATGGCTACACCTTC; cdr3_aa: CASSPRQGTLNYGYTF
clone_size: few; d_call: TRBD1; j_call: TRBJ1-6; v_call: TRBV4-2; cdr3_nt: TGTGCCAGCAGCCAGTGGACAGGGGGCGGTAGCTCCTATAATTCACCCCTCCACTTT; cdr3_aa: CASSQWTGGGSSYNSPLHF
clone_size: few; d_call: TRBD2; j_call: TRBJ2-7; v_call: TRBV5-1; cdr3_nt: TGTGCCAGCAGCTTAGTGTCGGGGACTAGCTACGAGCAGTACTTC; cdr3_aa: CASSLVSGTSYEQYF